The 5 T cell receptor beta chains presented below share a single source sample, sequenced in a study of blood T cell repertoires in COVID-19. Only in-frame clones appear in the TCRdb table, and some are missing; sequencing was by immunoSEQ multiplex PCR. The profile covers around 57,000 clones, with 75% to 90% appearing a single time and 22% taken by the ten largest. The sequenced sample consisted of peripheral blood. Source of these receptors: a woman aged 80 or older with COVID-19, enrolled during active disease.

This clone was seen just once. The chain combines TRBV2 with TRBJ1-1, with 9 bases fitting TRBD1. This CDR3 is built from 14 residues. The junction had 2 bases not matched to a gene; V was cut back by 6 bases and J by 0 bases. Germline V gene lookup returns CDR1 SNHLY and CDR2 FYNNEI. CDR3 DNA sequence: TGTGCCAGCAGGGGACAGGGATTGAACACTGAAGCTTTCTTT. This translates into CASRGQGLNTEAFF.

The chain has TRBV9 and TRBJ2-3, with 8 bases matching TRBD2. CDR1 SGDLS and CDR2 YYNGEE come from the germline V gene. CDR3 length: 19 residues. The trim removed 4 bases at V and 2 bases at J, leaving 18 bases unmatched. The chain's CDR3 is CASSSSLGESGGFTDTQYF. CDR3 in DNA: TGTGCCAGCAGCTCGAGTCTGGGGGAAAGCGGGGGTTTCACAGATACGCAGTATTTT. The full variable domain, its missing parts supplied by reference TRBV9 and TRBJ2-3, is DSGVTQTPKHLITATGQRVTLRCSPRSGDLSVYWYQQSLDQGLQFLIQYYNGEERAKGNILERFSAQQFPDLHSELNLSSLELGDSALYFCASSSSLGESGGFTDTQYFGPGTRLTVL.

The chain links TRBV2 to TRBJ1-3; possibly TRBD1 for D (5 bases). The germline gives CDR1 SNHLY, CDR2 FYNNEI. V was shortened by 6 bases and J by 4 bases, with 16 bases between the two germline ends. This CDR3 is 15 amino acids long. The chain's CDR3 is CASRSGQGRGNTIYF. The CDR3 DNA sequence: TGTGCCAGCAGGAGCGGGCAGGGAAGAGGAAACACCATATATTTT.

The chain recombines TRBV7-9 with TRBJ1-1; D may be TRBD1 (5 bases). The CDR3 runs to 14 residues. The V end was cut by 9 bases, the J end by 0 bases, with 14 bases between. Per germline, CDR1 SEHNR and CDR2 FQNEAQ (reference sequence). The CDR3 nucleotides read TGTGCCAGTGGGGGGAAGGCGGTGAACACTGAAGCTTTCTTT. This sequence encodes CASGGKAVNTEAFF.

The chain recombines TRBV6-5 with TRBJ2-4; 10 bases are a match to TRBD2. The CDR3 contains 15 residues. Trimming cost V 10 bases and J 3 bases; bases outside gene matches: 9. The germline V gene encodes CDR1 MNHEY and CDR2 SVGAGI. The CDR3 spells CATAAGGLGKNIQYF. Written as DNA, the CDR3 is TGTGCCACCGCAGCGGGGGGGCTTGGCAAAAACATTCAGTACTTC.